The source of this T cell receptor beta chain is a study of cytomegalovirus exposure and HLA in healthy donors. Study observations and caveats: The study listed approximately 170 cytomegalovirus-associated TCR beta chains. Accounts indicate the classifier identified cytomegalovirus status with strong specificity and sensitivity. The tendency of first-cohort TCR clusters to co-occur in the 110 or so validation repertoires emerged from a later analysis.

Trimming cost V 9 bases and J 0 bases; bases outside gene matches: 0. In germline, CDR1 is SNHLY, CDR2 FYNNEI. The CDR3 runs to 13 residues. Repertoires were generated with immunoSEQ multiplex PCR, while TCRdb's copy carries only in-frame clones and drops some. The data contain about 120,000 clones, around 90% of them seen just once; the ten biggest clones take up roughly 2%. To note about this clone: Its antigen remains unidentified.

This clonotype originated in a woman aged 18-30 years in good health and CMV-seronegative. The sequenced material came from PBMCs. The J gene is TRBJ2-1, the V gene TRBV2; 9 bases are shared with TRBD2. CDR3: CARTSGSYNEQFF. DNA of the CDR3: TGTGCCAGGACTAGCGGCTCCTACAATGAGCAGTTCTTC.